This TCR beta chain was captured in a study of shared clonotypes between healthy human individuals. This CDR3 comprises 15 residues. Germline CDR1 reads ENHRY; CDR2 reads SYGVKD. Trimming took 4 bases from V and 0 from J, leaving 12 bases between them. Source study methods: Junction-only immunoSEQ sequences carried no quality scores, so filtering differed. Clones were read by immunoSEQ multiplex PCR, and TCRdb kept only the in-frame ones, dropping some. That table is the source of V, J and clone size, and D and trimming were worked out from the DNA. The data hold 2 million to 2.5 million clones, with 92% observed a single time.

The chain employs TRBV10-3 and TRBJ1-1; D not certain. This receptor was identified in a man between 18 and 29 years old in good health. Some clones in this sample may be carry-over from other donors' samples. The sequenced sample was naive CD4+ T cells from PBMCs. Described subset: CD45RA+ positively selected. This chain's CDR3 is CAISVGLGMNTEAFF. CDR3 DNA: TGTGCCATCAGTGTCGGGCTCGGAATGAACACTGAAGCTTTCTTT.